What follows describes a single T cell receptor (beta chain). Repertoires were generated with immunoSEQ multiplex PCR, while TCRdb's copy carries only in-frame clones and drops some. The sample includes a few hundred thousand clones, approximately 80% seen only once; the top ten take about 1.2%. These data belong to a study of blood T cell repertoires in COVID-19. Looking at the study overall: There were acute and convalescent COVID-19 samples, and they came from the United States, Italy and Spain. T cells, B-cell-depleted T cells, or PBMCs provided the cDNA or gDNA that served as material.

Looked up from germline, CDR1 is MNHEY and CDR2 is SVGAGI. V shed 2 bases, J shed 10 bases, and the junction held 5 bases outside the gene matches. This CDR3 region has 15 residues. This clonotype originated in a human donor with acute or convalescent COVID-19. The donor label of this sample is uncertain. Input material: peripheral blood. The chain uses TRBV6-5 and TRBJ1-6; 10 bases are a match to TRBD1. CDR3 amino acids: CASSYGTGALSPLHF. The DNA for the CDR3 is TGTGCCAGCAGTTACGGGACAGGGGCTCTGTCACCCCTCCACTTT.